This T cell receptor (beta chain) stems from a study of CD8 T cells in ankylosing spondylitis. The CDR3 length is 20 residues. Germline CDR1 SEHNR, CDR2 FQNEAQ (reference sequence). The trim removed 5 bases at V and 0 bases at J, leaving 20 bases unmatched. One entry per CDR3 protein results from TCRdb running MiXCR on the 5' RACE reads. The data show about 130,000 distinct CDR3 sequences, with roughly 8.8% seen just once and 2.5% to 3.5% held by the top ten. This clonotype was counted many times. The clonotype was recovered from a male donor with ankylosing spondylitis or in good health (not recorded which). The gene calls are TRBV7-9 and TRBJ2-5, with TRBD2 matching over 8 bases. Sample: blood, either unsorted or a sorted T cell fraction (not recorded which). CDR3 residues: CASSQWRGARGSAYQETQYF. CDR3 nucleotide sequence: TGTGCCAGCAGCCAGTGGCGGGGGGCGCGGGGAAGCGCGTACCAAGAGACCCAGTACTTC. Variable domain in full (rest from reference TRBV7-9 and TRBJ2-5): DTGVSQNPRHKITKRGQNVTFRCDPISEHNRLYWYRQTLGQGPEFLTYFQNEAQLEKSRLLSDRFSAERPKGSFSTLEIQRTEQGDSAMYLCASSQWRGARGSAYQETQYFGPGTRLLVL.